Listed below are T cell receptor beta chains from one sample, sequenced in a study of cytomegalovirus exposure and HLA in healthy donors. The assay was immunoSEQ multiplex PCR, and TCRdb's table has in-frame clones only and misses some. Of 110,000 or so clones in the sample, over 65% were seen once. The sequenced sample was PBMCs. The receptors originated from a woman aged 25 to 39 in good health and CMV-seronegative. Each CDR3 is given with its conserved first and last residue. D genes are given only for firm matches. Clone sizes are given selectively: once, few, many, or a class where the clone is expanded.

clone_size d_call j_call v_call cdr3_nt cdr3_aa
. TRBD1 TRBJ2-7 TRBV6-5 TGTGCCAGCAGTCGGGGACAGGGGGTCCACGAGCAGTACTTC CASSRGQGVHEQYF
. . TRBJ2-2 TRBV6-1 TGTGCCAGCAGTGAAGAGACGACGGGGGCCGGGGAGCTGTTTTTT CASSEETTGAGELFF
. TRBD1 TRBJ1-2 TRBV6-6 TGTGCCAGCAGCCGCGGGACAGGCACCGCGGACTATGGCTACACCTTC CASSRGTGTADYGYTF
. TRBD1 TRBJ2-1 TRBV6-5 TGTGCCAGCAGTTACTCGGGGACAGAATTCAATGAGCAGTTCTTC CASSYSGTEFNEQFF
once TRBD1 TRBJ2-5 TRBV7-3 TGTGCCAGCAGCCTCGGACAGGCGGAGACCCAGTACTTC CASSLGQAETQYF
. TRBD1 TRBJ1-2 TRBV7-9 TGTGCCAGCAGCTCCCCCGGGACAGGGTTTTATGGCTACACCTTC CASSSPGTGFYGYTF
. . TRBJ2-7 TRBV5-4 TGTGCCAGCAGCATAACCGGGACATCAACCTACGAGCAGTACTTC CASSITGTSTYEQYF
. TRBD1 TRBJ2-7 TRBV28 TGTGCCAGCAGACAACAGGGGGGTGAGCAGTACTTC CASRQQGGEQYF
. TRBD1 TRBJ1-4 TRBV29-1 TGCAGCGTTCCCGGGACAGGGGCTGAAAAACTGTTTTTT CSVPGTGAEKLFF
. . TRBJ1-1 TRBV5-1 TGCGCCAGCAGCTTGGGTCAGGCAGGGTTAACTGAAGCTTTCTTT CASSLGQAGLTEAFF
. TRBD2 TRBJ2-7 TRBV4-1 TGCGCCAGCAGCCAAGAACGACTAGCGGGGGGGTTCTCCTACGAGCAGTACTTC CASSQERLAGGFSYEQYF
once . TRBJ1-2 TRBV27 TGTGCCAGCAGTTTCCGATCCGACGGGGGCTACACCTTC CASSFRSDGGYTF
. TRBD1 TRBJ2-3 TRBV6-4 TGTGCCAGCCGAGGACAGGGCACAGATACGCAGTATTTT CASRGQGTDTQYF
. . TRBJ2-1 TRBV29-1 TGCAGCGTTGAAGTTCTTATCTCCTACAATGAGCAGTTCTTC CSVEVLISYNEQFF
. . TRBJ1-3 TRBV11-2 TGTGCCAGCAGCTTTGCGGGGTCTGGAAACACCATATATTTT CASSFAGSGNTIYF
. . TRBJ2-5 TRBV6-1 TGTGCCAGCAGTGTCATGGGGCGGCACTTACAAGAGACCCAGTACTTC CASSVMGRHLQETQYF
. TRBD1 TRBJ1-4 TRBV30 TGTGCCTGGAGAGCTGGGACAGGGGGCCGCGGGAAGAATGAAAAACTGTTTTTT CAWRAGTGGRGKNEKLFF
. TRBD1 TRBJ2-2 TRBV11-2 TGTGCCAGCAGCTTAAGGGGGGTGGGACAGGGGCCGAACACCGGGGAGCTGTTTTTT CASSLRGVGQGPNTGELFF
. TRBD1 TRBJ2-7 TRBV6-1 TGTGCCAGCAGTTGGACAGGCTACGAGCAGTACTTC CASSWTGYEQYF
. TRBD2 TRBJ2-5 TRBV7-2 TGTGCCAGCAGCTTTCCGGGACTAGCGGGGGCGGAGACCCAGTACTTC CASSFPGLAGAETQYF
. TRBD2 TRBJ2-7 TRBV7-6 TGTGCCAGCAGCTTAGTCTCGGGACTAGCGGGGGCCGATTACGAGCAGTACTTC CASSLVSGLAGADYEQYF
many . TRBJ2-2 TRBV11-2 TGTGCCAGCAGATTACTAGTACCCACCGGGGAGCTGTTTTTT CASRLLVPTGELFF
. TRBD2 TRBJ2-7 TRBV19 TGTGCCAGCCGCCGGGCGGGGGGCTACGAGCAGTACTTC CASRRAGGYEQYF
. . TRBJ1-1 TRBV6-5 TGTGCCAGCAGTAGCGGGACTGAAGCTTTCTTT CASSSGTEAFF
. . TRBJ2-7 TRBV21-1 TGTGCCAGCAGCAAAGGGGGGTTACAGGGGACCTACGAGCAGTACTTC CASSKGGLQGTYEQYF
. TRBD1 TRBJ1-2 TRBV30 TGTGCCTGCAGGACAGGGAACTATGGCTACACCTTC CACRTGNYGYTF
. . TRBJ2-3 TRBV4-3 TGCGCCAGCAGCCAAGATGTCAACTACGACCTTTTAGATACGCAGTATTTT CASSQDVNYDLLDTQYF
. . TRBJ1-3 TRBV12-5 TGTGCTAGTGGGGACATAAACTCTGGAAACACCATATATTTT CASGDINSGNTIYF
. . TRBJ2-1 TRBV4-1 TGCGCCAGCAGCCAGACCGGAGGGGAGAATGAGCAGTTCTTC CASSQTGGENEQFF
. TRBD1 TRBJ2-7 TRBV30 TGTGCCTGGAGCCCGGGACAGGGGGCATCCGAGCAGTACTTC CAWSPGQGASEQYF
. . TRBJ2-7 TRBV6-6 TGTGCCAGCAGTTCTCCCTGGGGGGTCTCCTACGAGCAGTACTTC CASSSPWGVSYEQYF
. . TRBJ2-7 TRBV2 TGTGCCAGCAGTGAAGGGGCAAGGTACGAGCAGTACTTC CASSEGARYEQYF
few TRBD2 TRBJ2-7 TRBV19 TGTGCCAGTAGCGATCGACTAGCGACCGCCTACGAGCAGTACTTC CASSDRLATAYEQYF
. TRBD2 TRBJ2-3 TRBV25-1 TGTGCCAGCAGTGAATATGGGGCGGGGGGGTACACAGATACGCAGTATTTT CASSEYGAGGYTDTQYF
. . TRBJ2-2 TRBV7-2 TGTGCCAGCAGCTTCACAGGAACGAACACCGGGGAGCTGTTTTTT CASSFTGTNTGELFF
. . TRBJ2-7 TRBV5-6 TGTGCCAGCAGCTTGGTGGGCCTCGGAGGGGACTACGAGCAGTACTTC CASSLVGLGGDYEQYF
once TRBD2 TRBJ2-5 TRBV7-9 TGTGCCAGCAGCCCCGGGGGAGCGGGGCTGGAGACCCAGTACTTC CASSPGGAGLETQYF
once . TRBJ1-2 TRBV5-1 TGCGCCAGCAGCTTGGGGGGCGGAAATAACTATGGCTACACCTTC CASSLGGGNNYGYTF
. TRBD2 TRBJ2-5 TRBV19 TGTGCCAGTCAAGCCAACGGCGCGGGAGGAGAGACCCAGTACTTC CASQANGAGGETQYF
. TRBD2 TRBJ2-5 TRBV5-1 TGCGCCAGCAGCTTGGCTGTGACTAGCGTTCCAGACCAAGAGACCCAGTACTTC CASSLAVTSVPDQETQYF
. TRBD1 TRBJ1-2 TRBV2 TGTGCCAGCAGTGGGGACAGTTGGTATGGCTACACCTTC CASSGDSWYGYTF
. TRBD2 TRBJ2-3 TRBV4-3 TGCGCCAGCAGCCTGCGCCCTAGGAGCGGGGGGGCCCCAGATACGCAGTATTTT CASSLRPRSGGAPDTQYF
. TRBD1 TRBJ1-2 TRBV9 TGTGCCAGCAGCGTTTCGGGACAGGAAGATGGCTACACCTTC CASSVSGQEDGYTF
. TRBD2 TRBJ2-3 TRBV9 TGTGCCAGCAGCGTAGCCCCTAGCGGGGGCACTAGCACAGATACGCAGTATTTT CASSVAPSGGTSTDTQYF
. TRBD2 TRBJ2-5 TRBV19 TGTGCCAGTAGTTCCCTAGCGGGACAAGAGACCCAGTACTTC CASSSLAGQETQYF
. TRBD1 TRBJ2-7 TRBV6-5 TGTGCCAGCACTAGGACAGGGGGTAGCTCCTACGAGCAGTACTTC CASTRTGGSSYEQYF
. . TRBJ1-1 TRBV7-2 TGTGCCAGCAGCCTCGACTGGGTTACTGAAGCTTTCTTT CASSLDWVTEAFF
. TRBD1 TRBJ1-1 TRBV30 TGTGCCTGGAGTGTAAAGGACAGGGGGCTTACTGAAGCTTTCTTT CAWSVKDRGLTEAFF